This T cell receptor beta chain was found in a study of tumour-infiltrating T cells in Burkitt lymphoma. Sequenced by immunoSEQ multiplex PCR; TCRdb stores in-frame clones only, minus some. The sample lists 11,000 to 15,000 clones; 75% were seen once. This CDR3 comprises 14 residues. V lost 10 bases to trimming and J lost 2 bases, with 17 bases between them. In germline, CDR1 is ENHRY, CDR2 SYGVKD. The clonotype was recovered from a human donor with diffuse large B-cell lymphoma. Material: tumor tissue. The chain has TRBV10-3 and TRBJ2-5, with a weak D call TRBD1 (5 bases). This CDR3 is CATYTGEIQETQYF. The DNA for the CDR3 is TGTGCCACATATACAGGAGAAATTCAAGAGACCCAGTACTTC.